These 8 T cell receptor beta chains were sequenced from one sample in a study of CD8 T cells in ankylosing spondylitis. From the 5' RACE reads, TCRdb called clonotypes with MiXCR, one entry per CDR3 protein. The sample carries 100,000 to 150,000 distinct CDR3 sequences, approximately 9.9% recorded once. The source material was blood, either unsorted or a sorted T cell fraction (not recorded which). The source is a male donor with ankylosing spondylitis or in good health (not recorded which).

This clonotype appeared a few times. This chain's CDR3 is CSVEEDPSGSSYNEQFF. For the CDR3, the DNA is TGCAGCGTTGAAGAAGACCCTAGCGGGTCTTCCTACAATGAGCAGTTCTTC. This chain joins TRBV29-1 and TRBJ2-1; 8 bases are shared with TRBD2. The CDR3 runs to 17 residues. Germline CDR1 reads SQVTM; CDR2 reads ANQGSEA. V shed 0 bases, J shed 1 base, and the junction held 8 bases outside the gene matches.

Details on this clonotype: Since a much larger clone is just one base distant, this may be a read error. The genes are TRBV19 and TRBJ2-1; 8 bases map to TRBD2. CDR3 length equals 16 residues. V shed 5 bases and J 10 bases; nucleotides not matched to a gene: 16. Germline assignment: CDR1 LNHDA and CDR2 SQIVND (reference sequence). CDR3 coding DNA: TGTGCCAGTAGTCTGTCCGGGACTAGGAGGGAGGGGGAGCAGTTCTTC. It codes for CASSLSGTRREGEQFF. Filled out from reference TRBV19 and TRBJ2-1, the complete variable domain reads DGGITQSPKYLFRKEGQNVTLSCEQNLNHDAMYWYRQDPGQGLRLIYYSQIVNDFQKGDIAEGYSVSREKKESFPLTVTSAQKNPTAFYLCASSLSGTRREGEQFFGPGTRLTVL.

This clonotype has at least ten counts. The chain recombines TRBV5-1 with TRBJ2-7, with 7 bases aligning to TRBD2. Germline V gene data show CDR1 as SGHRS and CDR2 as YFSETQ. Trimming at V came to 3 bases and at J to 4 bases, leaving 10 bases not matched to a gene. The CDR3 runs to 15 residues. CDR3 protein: CASSSGLSGGYEQYF. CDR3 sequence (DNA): TGCGCCAGCAGCTCGGGACTATCGGGAGGTTACGAGCAGTACTTC.

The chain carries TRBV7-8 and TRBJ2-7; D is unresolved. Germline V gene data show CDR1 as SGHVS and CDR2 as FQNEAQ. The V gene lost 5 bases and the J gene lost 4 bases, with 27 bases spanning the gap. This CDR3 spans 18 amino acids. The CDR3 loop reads CASSPHLPSVRFLYEQYF. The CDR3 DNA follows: TGTGCCAGCAGCCCACATCTTCCGAGCGTGAGGTTTCTGTACGAGCAGTACTTC.

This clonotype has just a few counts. The CDR3 is CASSRDTPDTGELFF. CDR3 in DNA: TGTGCCAGCAGCCGAGACACCCCTGACACCGGGGAGCTGTTTTTT. The chain carries TRBV6-2 or TRBV6-3 and TRBJ2-2; D is uncertain. The CDR3 covers 15 residues. CDR1 is MNHEY, CDR2 SVGEGT, per germline. The ends were cut back, 6 bases at V and 3 bases at J, with 14 bases in the middle.

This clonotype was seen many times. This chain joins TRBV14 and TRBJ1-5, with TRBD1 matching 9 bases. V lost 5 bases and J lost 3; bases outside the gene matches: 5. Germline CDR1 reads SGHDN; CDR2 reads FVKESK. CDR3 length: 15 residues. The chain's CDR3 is CASSRGQGFNQPQHF. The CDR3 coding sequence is TGTGCCAGCAGCAGAGGACAGGGGTTCAATCAGCCCCAGCATTTT.

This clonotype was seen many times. This CDR3 reads CAISYDRGDYEQYF. For the CDR3, the DNA is TGTGCCATCAGTTATGACAGGGGGGACTACGAGCAGTACTTC. V usage is TRBV10-3 and J usage is TRBJ2-7; 9 bases are shared with TRBD1. This CDR3 region has 14 residues. Germline V lookup: CDR1 ENHRY, CDR2 SYGVKD. The V segment lost 5 bases and the J segment 3 bases; nucleotides outside the gene matches: 5.

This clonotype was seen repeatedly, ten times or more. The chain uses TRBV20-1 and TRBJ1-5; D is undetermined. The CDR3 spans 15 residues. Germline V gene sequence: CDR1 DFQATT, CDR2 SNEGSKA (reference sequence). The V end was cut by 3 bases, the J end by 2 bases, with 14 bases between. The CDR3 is CSARTSRVGNQPQHF. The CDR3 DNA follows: TGCAGTGCTAGGACTAGTAGGGTAGGCAATCAGCCCCAGCATTTT.